The 27 T cell receptor beta chains below all came from one sample that was sequenced in a study of CD8 T cells in ankylosing spondylitis. From the 5' RACE reads, TCRdb called clonotypes with MiXCR, one entry per CDR3 protein. The sample comprises roughly 250,000 distinct CDR3 sequences, 8% to 9.5% of which are singletons, and approximately 6.3% rests with the top ten. The material sequenced was blood, either unsorted or a sorted T cell fraction (not recorded which). These receptors were collected from a male donor with ankylosing spondylitis or in good health (not recorded which).

CDR3 region: CSVWGTGGDNEQFF. The CDR3 nucleotides read TGCAGCGTTTGGGGGACAGGGGGGGACAATGAGCAGTTCTTC. The V call is TRBV29-1, the J call TRBJ2-1; TRBD1 matches at 11 bases. The CDR3 consists of 14 residues. J gave up 5 bases and V 5 bases, and 5 bases lay outside the gene matches. Germline values: CDR1 SQVTM, CDR2 ANQGSEA.

There are many counts of this clonotype. This rearrangement joins TRBV5-6 to TRBJ2-3, with D hard to call. The V gene lost 3 bases and the J gene lost 0 bases, with 11 bases spanning the gap. This CDR3 is built from 15 residues. CDR1 and CDR2 from the germline V gene are SGHDT and YYEEEE. CDR3 nucleotide sequence: TGTGCCAGCAGCTCATGGATCGGGAGCACAGATACGCAGTATTTT. Amino acid sequence: CASSSWIGSTDTQYF. Filled out from reference TRBV5-6 and TRBJ2-3, the complete variable domain reads DAGVTQSPTHLIKTRGQQVTLRCSPKSGHDTVSWYQQALGQGPQFIFQYYEEEERQRGNFPDRFSGHQFPNYSSELNVNALLLGDSALYLCASSSWIGSTDTQYFGPGTRLTVL.

This clonotype was found many times. The chain links TRBV20-1 to TRBJ1-2; TRBD1 matches at 7 bases. The CDR3 loop spans 14 amino acids. From germline, CDR1 is DFQATT and CDR2 SNEGSKA (reference sequence). V dropped 7 bases and J dropped 0; count of bases not matched to a gene: 8. The CDR3 loop reads CSGALDRPNYGYTF. CDR3 in DNA: TGCAGTGGTGCTTTGGACAGGCCTAACTATGGCTACACCTTC.

At least ten counts were recorded for this clonotype. The chain is built from TRBV29-1 and TRBJ1-1; D uncertain. Trimming pared 0 bases from V and 5 bases from J, leaving 10 bases between. The CDR3 is 13 amino acids. Germline V gene data show CDR1 as SQVTM and CDR2 as ANQGSEA. The CDR3 loop reads CSVEDWVRTEAFF. The CDR3, as DNA: TGCAGCGTTGAAGATTGGGTTAGAACTGAAGCTTTCTTT. Full variable domain (missing parts from reference TRBV29-1 and TRBJ1-1): SAVISQKPSRDICQRGTSLTIQCQVDSQVTMMFWYRQQPGQSLTLIATANQGSEATYESGFVIDKFPISRPNLTFSTLTVSNMSPEDSSIYLCSVEDWVRTEAFFGQGTRLTVV.

This clonotype was seen at least ten times. The gene calls are TRBV7-8 and TRBJ2-2; D call uncertain. This CDR3 region has 14 residues. In germline, CDR1 is SGHVS, CDR2 FQNEAQ. V was pared by 6 bases and J by 1 base, with 9 bases between. The CDR3 reads CASSDVQNTGELFF. The DNA for the CDR3 is TGTGCCAGCAGTGATGTGCAGAACACCGGGGAGCTGTTTTTT.

Ten or more counts support this clonotype. The chain is built from TRBV12-3 or TRBV12-4 and TRBJ1-6, with 7 bases fitting TRBD1. J was trimmed by 7 bases and V by 4 bases; bases with no gene match: 7. The length of the CDR3 is 15 residues. The CDR3 protein is CASSSRQGANSPLHF. In DNA, the CDR3 is TGTGCCAGCAGTTCAAGACAGGGCGCCAATTCACCCCTCCACTTT.

This clonotype was detected many times. The chain combines TRBV29-1 with TRBJ1-1; D ambiguous. The germline gives CDR1 SQVTM, CDR2 ANQGSEA. V dropped 4 bases and J dropped 3 bases, with 9 bases sitting between them. The length of the CDR3 is 12 residues. CDR3 DNA: TGCAGCGTTGTGCCAGGAGACACTGAAGCTTTCTTT. This codes for CSVVPGDTEAFF.

In this sample, this clonotype turned up a few times. The V call is TRBV7-9, the J call TRBJ1-1; the match to TRBD1 covers 9 bases. V shed 5 bases and J 4 bases; nucleotides not matched to a gene: 8. Germline CDR1 and CDR2: SEHNR and FQNEAQ (reference sequence). The CDR3 runs to 15 residues. In DNA form, the CDR3 reads TGTGCCAGCAGCCCAACAGGGGGCTGGGGCACTGAAGCTTTCTTT. Amino acids: CASSPTGGWGTEAFF. The whole variable domain, filled in from reference TRBV7-9 and TRBJ1-1, reads DTGVSQNPRHKITKRGQNVTFRCDPISEHNRLYWYRQTLGQGPEFLTYFQNEAQLEKSRLLSDRFSAERPKGSFSTLEIQRTEQGDSAMYLCASSPTGGWGTEAFFGQGTRLTVV.

The V call is TRBV11-3, the J call TRBJ1-1; D gene uncertain. The V end lost 0 bases, the J end lost 10 bases, and 18 bases lay between the germline ends. The CDR3 spans 15 residues. Germline CDR1 is SGHNT and CDR2 is YENEEA. The CDR3 here is CASSLETARGVRAFF. The DNA for the CDR3 is TGTGCCAGCAGCTTAGAGACCGCTCGTGGGGTAAGAGCTTTCTTT.

This clonotype was recorded many times. The chain carries TRBV20-1 and TRBJ1-1, with a weak D call TRBD1 (6 bases). Trimming took off 4 bases at V and 3 bases at J, with 12 bases between the two ends. From germline, CDR1 is DFQATT and CDR2 SNEGSKA (reference sequence). This CDR3 region has 13 residues. CDR3 loop: CSATGAPYTEAFF. CDR3 DNA: TGCAGTGCTACAGGGGCTCCATACACTGAAGCTTTCTTT.

The chain is built from TRBV15 and TRBJ2-6; D ambiguous. Trimming removed 0 bases from V and 1 base from J, with 4 bases in between. CDR3 length: 15 amino acids. CDR1 is LNHNV, CDR2 YYDKDF, per germline (reference sequence). DNA of the CDR3: TGTGCCACCAGCAGAGATGGGTCTGGGGCCAACGTCCTGACTTTC. Protein sequence: CATSRDGSGANVLTF. The entire variable domain, with the rest obtained from reference TRBV15 and TRBJ2-6, is as follows: DAMVIQNPRYQVTQFGKPVTLSCSQTLNHNVMYWYQQKSSQAPKLLFHYYDKDFNNEADTPDNFQSRRPNTSFCFLDIRSPGLGDTAMYLCATSRDGSGANVLTFGAGSRLTVL.

The chain links TRBV7-6 to TRBJ2-1, with no clear D. The germline V gene has CDR1 SGHVS and CDR2 FNYEAQ. Trimming left V 1 base short and J 7 bases short, with 11 bases between. This CDR3 has 14 amino acids. CDR3 protein: CASSLGPVLNEQFF. The CDR3 region has the DNA TGTGCCAGCAGCTTAGGCCCAGTACTAAATGAGCAGTTCTTC.

This clonotype turned up a few times. The chain combines TRBV20-1 with TRBJ2-4; perhaps TRBD1 as D (5 bases). The CDR3 has 15 amino acids. Trimming pared 0 bases from V and 6 bases from J, leaving 15 bases between. Germline CDR1 reads DFQATT; CDR2 reads SNEGSKA (reference sequence). The CDR3 spells CSARDGAQGRNIQYF. In DNA form, the CDR3 reads TGCAGTGCTAGAGATGGGGCCCAAGGAAGAAACATTCAGTACTTC.

This clonotype was observed many times. The gene calls are TRBV7-8 and TRBJ1-1; the D is unclear. The CDR3 sequence is 13 residues long. V dropped 2 bases and J dropped 4 bases, with 8 bases sitting between them. Per the germline V gene, CDR1 is SGHVS and CDR2 is FQNEAQ. The DNA for the CDR3 is TGTGCCAGCAGCTTATCTACCGTCACTGAAGCTTTCTTT. Translating it yields CASSLSTVTEAFF.

This clonotype appeared many times. CDR3 DNA: TGCAGCGTCCAACAGGGGTTGGGAGAGACCCAGTACTTC. It encodes CSVQQGLGETQYF. This chain connects TRBV29-1 to TRBJ2-5; 7 bases align to TRBD1. The J segment lost 4 bases and the V segment lost 6 bases, leaving 8 bases of the junction unmatched. The CDR3 runs 13 residues. The germline CDR1 and CDR2 sequences are SQVTM and ANQGSEA.

This clonotype was seen ten or more times. This chain joins TRBV24-1 and TRBJ2-1; the match to TRBD2 covers 11 bases. Trimming took 11 bases from V and 7 from J; bases not matched to a gene: 6. CDR1 and CDR2 from the germline V gene are KGHDR and SFDVKD. There are 13 residues in the CDR3. The CDR3 protein is CAIGTSGLNEQFF. The CDR3 DNA follows: TGTGCCATCGGGACTAGCGGCCTTAATGAGCAGTTCTTC.

This clonotype appeared many times. This rearrangement joins TRBV30 to TRBJ2-7; the D call may be TRBD1 or TRBD2 (5 bases each). V shed 5 bases and J shed 3 bases, with 5 bases lying between them. The CDR3 is 10 residues long. CDR1 GTSNPN and CDR2 SVGIG come from the germline V gene (reference sequence). CDR3 region: CAWGGYEQYF. CDR3 nucleotides: TGTGCCTGGGGGGGCTACGAGCAGTACTTC.

This clonotype was recorded many times. V gene TRBV3-1 combines with J gene TRBJ2-1; TRBD2 matches 13 bases. The CDR3 sequence is 16 residues long. The junction had 9 bases not matched to a gene; V was cut back by 3 bases and J by 10 bases. From germline, CDR1 is LGHDT and CDR2 YNNKEL (reference sequence). For the CDR3, the DNA is TGTGCCAGCAGCCACTTACTAGCGGGAGGGAGAAGGGAGCAGTTCTTC. Translating gives CASSHLLAGGRREQFF.

This clonotype was seen at least ten times. This chain uses TRBV18 with TRBJ2-7; D might be TRBD1 or TRBD2, each matching 5 bases. Per germline, CDR1 KGHSH and CDR2 LQKENI. V lost 2 bases and J lost 6, with 8 bases in between. This CDR3 comprises 12 residues. CDR3 nucleotide sequence: TGTGCCAGCTCACCATTGAGGGGCGAGCAGTACTTC. Translating it yields CASSPLRGEQYF.

A note on this clonotype: A much larger clone lies a single base off, so this may be a read error. The genes are TRBV5-1 and TRBJ2-3; no clear D. The CDR3 is 13 amino acids. V was cut by 4 bases and J by 8 bases, with 14 bases left in between. Per the germline V gene, CDR1 is SGHRS and CDR2 is YFSETQ. The CDR3 spells CASSTQQRPTQYF. The CDR3 DNA reads TGCGCCAGCAGCACCCAACAAAGGCCTACGCAGTATTTT.

The table lists this clonotype with many counts. J is TRBJ1-1 and V is TRBV20-1; maybe TRBD1 (6 bases). The CDR3 has 15 residues. Between the trimmed V and J ends, which lost 2 bases and 3 bases, there was a span of 16 bases. Per germline, CDR1 DFQATT and CDR2 SNEGSKA (reference sequence). CDR3 protein: CSARSPRGRDTEAFF. CDR3 nucleotide sequence: TGCAGTGCTAGATCGCCCAGGGGACGAGACACTGAAGCTTTCTTT.

This clonotype was counted many times. This chain joins TRBV15 and TRBJ2-1, with D uncertain. The V gene lost 3 bases and the J gene lost 5 bases, with 2 bases spanning the gap. The CDR3 consists of 11 residues. Germline V gives CDR1 LNHNV, CDR2 YYDKDF (reference sequence). CDR3 DNA sequence: TGTGCCACCAGCAGGAACAATGAGCAGTTCTTC. Translated: CATSRNNEQFF.

This clonotype was seen repeatedly, ten times or more. V and J are TRBV6-2 or TRBV6-3 and TRBJ1-1; TRBD1 is a possible D gene (5 bases). Trimming pared 2 bases from V and 0 bases from J, leaving 7 bases between. The CDR3 sequence is 14 residues long. Germline V CDR1 and CDR2: MNHEY, SVGEGT. The chain's CDR3 is CASSYPGMNTEAFF. DNA of the CDR3: TGTGCCAGCAGTTACCCAGGGATGAACACTGAAGCTTTCTTT.

This clonotype was seen many times. The J gene is TRBJ2-5, the V gene TRBV5-1; D could derive from TRBD1 or TRBD2 (6 bases each). Germline values: CDR1 SGHRS, CDR2 YFSETQ. The CDR3 contains 15 residues. Trimming took 4 bases from V and 4 from J, leaving 17 bases between them. CDR3: CASSPGAAGGETQYF. DNA of the CDR3: TGCGCCAGCAGCCCGGGGGCAGCGGGCGGAGAGACCCAGTACTTC.

This clonotype was picked up one time. This chain connects TRBV20-1 to TRBJ2-1; 12 bases align to TRBD2. V lost 0 bases and J lost 8; bases outside the gene matches: 11. Germline values: CDR1 DFQATT, CDR2 SNEGSKA (reference sequence). This CDR3 region has 17 residues. This chain's CDR3 is CSARDWSSGRAGDEQFF. The DNA for the CDR3 is TGCAGTGCTAGAGATTGGTCTAGCGGGAGGGCCGGGGATGAGCAGTTCTTC.

This clonotype was recorded many times. The CDR3 region has the DNA TGTGCCAGCAGTTCTAGCGGGGCTAGCACAGATACGCAGTATTTT. Its translation is CASSSSGASTDTQYF. This sequence joins TRBV12-3 or TRBV12-4 and TRBJ2-3; TRBD2 aligns across 9 bases. CDR3 length: 15 amino acids. V lost 4 bases, J lost 0 bases, and 2 bases stayed unmatched.

This clonotype came up many times. The V call is TRBV5-1, the J call TRBJ2-3; maybe TRBD1 (6 bases). The CDR3 contains 13 residues. V lost 2 bases to trimming and J lost 6 bases, with 10 bases between them. Per the germline V gene, CDR1 is SGHRS and CDR2 is YFSETQ. The CDR3 DNA follows: TGCGCCAGCAGCTTCGACAGGACCGATACGCAGTATTTT. This gives the protein CASSFDRTDTQYF.